Listed below are T cell receptor beta chains from one sample, sequenced in a study of blood T cell repertoires in COVID-19. Some clones are missing from TCRdb's copy, which holds only in-frame ones; the method was immunoSEQ multiplex PCR. The profile shows approximately 90,000 clones, about 77% of them singletons. Sequencing was carried out using peripheral blood. Source of these receptors: a man in his 70s with COVID-19, enrolled during active disease. Each CDR3 is given with its conserved first and last residue. The D gene is left open where the match is weak. Size values are once, few and many counts, or a class for expanded clones, and some rows have none.

TRBJ1-2,TRBV28,.,TRBD1,TGTGCCAGCAGACCGACAGGGGGCTACGGCTACACCTTC,CASRPTGGYGYTF
TRBJ1-2,TRBV24-1,.,TRBD1,TGTGCCACCAGTCCCCGGGACAGCGTTTATGGCTACACCTTC,CATSPRDSVYGYTF
TRBJ2-5,TRBV29-1,.,TRBD1,TGCAGCGTTGAAGTTGTCGACAGGGGCGTTTGGTCAGAGACCCAGTACTTC,CSVEVVDRGVWSETQYF
TRBJ1-2,TRBV4-3,.,.,TGCGCCAGCAGCCCTTCCTGGGACACCGACTATGGCTACACCTTC,CASSPSWDTDYGYTF
TRBJ1-1,TRBV15,once,.,TGTGCCACCAGCAGAGATAGGGGAAGTGGGACTGAAGCTTTCTTT,CATSRDRGSGTEAFF
TRBJ2-7,TRBV11-2,.,.,TGTGCCAGCAGCTTAGTATTTCCAGGAAACGAGCAGTACTTC,CASSLVFPGNEQYF
TRBJ1-5,TRBV7-8,once,.,TGTGCCAGCAGCTTTAATAGCAATCAGCCCCAGCATTTT,CASSFNSNQPQHF
TRBJ1-4,TRBV27,.,.,TGTGCCAGCAGAGGGTTAGGGGAGGCAACTAATGAAAAACTGTTTTTT,CASRGLGEATNEKLFF
TRBJ2-5,TRBV2,.,TRBD1,TGTGCCAGCAGCTTCTCCGGGACAGCCCAAGAGACCCAGTACTTC,CASSFSGTAQETQYF
TRBJ1-2,TRBV19,medium-sized,.,TGTGCCAGTAGGGCGGCAGGGGAATATGGCTACACCTTC,CASRAAGEYGYTF
TRBJ2-5,TRBV5-6,few,.,TGTGCCAGCAGGAAACAGGCCCCAGGGGAGACCCAGTACTTC,CASRKQAPGETQYF
TRBJ1-4,TRBV18,.,.,TGTGCCAGCTCCCCGGGGTCAACTAATGAAAAACTGTTTTTT,CASSPGSTNEKLFF
TRBJ2-1,TRBV6-5,.,TRBD2,TGTGCCAGCAGTAGTCGGACTAGCGGGAAGGGTCTCTTC,CASSSRTSGKGLF
TRBJ1-2,TRBV7-3,.,.,TGTGCCAGCAGCTCCCCAGGGGCACCCTATGGCTACACCTTC,CASSSPGAPYGYTF
TRBJ2-7,TRBV9,.,.,TGTGCCAGCAGCGTAGCTAGGGGTTTAAGCGAGCAGTACTTC,CASSVARGLSEQYF
TRBJ2-1,TRBV7-9,.,.,TGTGCCAGCAGCTCCCTAGACCTCTCACACAACAATGAGCAGTTCTTC,CASSSLDLSHNNEQFF
TRBJ1-3,TRBV19,few,.,TGTGCCAGTAGTGAAGTCGAGGCCGGAAACACCATATATTTT,CASSEVEAGNTIYF
TRBJ1-3,TRBV3-1/TRBV3-2,.,.,TGTGCCAGCAGCCAGCTCCAGGGATCGGGAAACACCATATATTTT,CASSQLQGSGNTIYF
TRBJ1-1,TRBV6-2/TRBV6-3,.,TRBD1,TGTGCCAGCAGTTACTCGGCAGGACAGGGCGGGTACACTGAAGCTTTCTTT,CASSYSAGQGGYTEAFF
TRBJ2-1,TRBV19,.,.,TGTGCCAGTAACGGCTGGGGGGACAATGAGCAGTTCTTC,CASNGWGDNEQFF
TRBJ2-1,TRBV9,.,TRBD2,TGTGCCAGCAGCGTAGGTAGCGGGGGGGTCTTTAACAATGAGCAGTTCTTC,CASSVGSGGVFNNEQFF
TRBJ1-2,TRBV7-2,once,TRBD1,TGTGCCAGCAGCACCGGGACAGGGGATGGCTACACCTTC,CASSTGTGDGYTF
TRBJ2-2,TRBV6-5,few,.,TGTGCCAGCATCCCAGATTCCGGGGAGCTGTTTTTT,CASIPDSGELFF
TRBJ2-7,TRBV6-5,.,TRBD1,TGTGCCAGCAGACCCCTTGACAGGGCCCAGGACGAGCAGTACTTC,CASRPLDRAQDEQYF
TRBJ1-4,TRBV25-1,.,.,TGTGCCAGCAGCGGGGGTGGATGGGGTGAAAAACTGTTTTTT,CASSGGGWGEKLFF
TRBJ2-2,TRBV7-2,.,TRBD2,TGTGCCAGCAGCTCAGGACTAGCCCGGAACACCGGGGAGCTGTTTTTT,CASSSGLARNTGELFF
TRBJ1-2,TRBV2,.,.,TGTGCCAGCAGTTCCGGCCAGACTTATGGCTACACCTTC,CASSSGQTYGYTF
TRBJ1-2,TRBV4-1,.,.,TGCGCCAGCAGCCAAGGAACAGGGACCTCTGGCTACACCTTC,CASSQGTGTSGYTF
TRBJ2-7,TRBV7-2,.,.,TGTGCCAGCAGCTTAGTCCCGGACACCTCCTACGAGCAGTACTTC,CASSLVPDTSYEQYF
TRBJ1-6,TRBV6-1,.,.,TGTGCCAGCAGTGAAGCGCCTTCGGGGTTCTATAATTCACCCCTCCACTTT,CASSEAPSGFYNSPLHF
TRBJ2-7,TRBV2,.,TRBD2,TGTGCCAGCAGTCATAGCGGGAGGGCCGTCTCCTACGAGCAGTACTTC,CASSHSGRAVSYEQYF
TRBJ2-5,TRBV28,once,TRBD2,TGTGCCAGCAGTTACGGGACTAGCGGGGGAGAGACCCAGTACTTC,CASSYGTSGGETQYF
TRBJ1-4,TRBV5-5,.,.,TGTGCCAGCAGCTTGGCCACCGGGGGACTAACTAATGAAAAACTGTTTTTT,CASSLATGGLTNEKLFF
TRBJ1-2,TRBV7-2,.,.,TGTGCCAGCAGCTTCCGATCGGGAGGCTACACCTTC,CASSFRSGGYTF
TRBJ2-5,TRBV15,.,.,TGTGCCACCAGCAGAAGGGGGGAGACCCAGTACTTC,CATSRRGETQYF
TRBJ1-2,TRBV7-9,few,.,TGTGCCAGCAACCCCCTTGGCGGGGCCAACTATGGCTACACCTTC,CASNPLGGANYGYTF
TRBJ2-2,TRBV27,.,TRBD1,TGTGCCAGCAGTTCAGCCGGGACAGGGGGGACCGGGGAGCTGTTTTTT,CASSSAGTGGTGELFF